The clone carrying this TCR beta chain was detected ten times or more. These data are taken from a study of patients and donors after allogeneic stem cell transplantation. Germline CDR1 SGHVS, CDR2 FQNEAQ. J gave up 1 base and V 5 bases, and 7 bases lay outside the gene matches. The CDR3 contains 15 residues. One entry per CDR3 protein results from TCRdb running MiXCR on the RT-PCR reads. The top ten hold 5.5% to 6.5% of the sample, which has about 960,000 distinct CDR3 sequences, approximately 19% seen once. The chain couples TRBV7-8 to TRBJ1-1, with 7 bases aligning to TRBD1. The sequence was collected from a human donor who was either an allogeneic HSCT recipient or a stem cell or donor lymphocyte infusion donor (not recorded which). It is not recorded whose cells these are; they may come from a transplant donor. Sample: blood, either unsorted or a sorted T cell fraction (not recorded which). The chain's CDR3 is CASSTPGQSNTEAFF. As DNA, the CDR3 is TGTGCCAGCAGCACGCCGGGACAGTCGAACACTGAAGCTTTCTTT.